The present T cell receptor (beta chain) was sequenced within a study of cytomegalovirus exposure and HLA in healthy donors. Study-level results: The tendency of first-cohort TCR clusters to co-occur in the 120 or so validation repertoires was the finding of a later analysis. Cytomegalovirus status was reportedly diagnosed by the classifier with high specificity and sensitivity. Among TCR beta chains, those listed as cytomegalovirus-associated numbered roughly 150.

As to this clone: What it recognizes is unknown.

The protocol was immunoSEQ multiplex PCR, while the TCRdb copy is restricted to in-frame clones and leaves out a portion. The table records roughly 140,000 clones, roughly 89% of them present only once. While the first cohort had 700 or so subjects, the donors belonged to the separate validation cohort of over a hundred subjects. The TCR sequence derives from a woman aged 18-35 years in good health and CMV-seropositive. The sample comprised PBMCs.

The CDR3 DNA sequence: TGTGCCAGCAGCTTAGGCGAAGAGACCCAGTACTTC. Residues: CASSLGEETQYF. The genes are TRBV7-9 and TRBJ2-5; D gene ambiguous. The germline V and J ends were trimmed by 1 base and 3 bases, with 3 bases remaining between them. This CDR3 contains 12 residues. Germline CDR1 reads SEHNR; CDR2 reads FQNEAQ (reference sequence).